The clone carrying this T cell receptor beta chain is a singleton in its sample. The source of the sample is a study of OX40 agonist ivuxolimab in advanced cancers. Profiled with immunoSEQ multiplex PCR; TCRdb holds only in-frame clones, not every one. The sample has about 41,000 clones; around 87% are singletons. This CDR3 region has 11 residues. The germline V and J ends were trimmed by 6 bases and 6 bases, with 9 bases remaining between them. Germline-derived CDR1 and CDR2 are MNHEY and SMNVEV (reference sequence). The TCR comes from an adult with an advanced solid tumor such as melanoma, head and neck, liver or kidney cancer. Here the sequenced sample was CD4+ or CD8+ T cells sorted from blood, taken in a trial of the OX40 agonist ivuxolimab. V gene TRBV27 combines with J gene TRBJ2-7; D remains ambiguous. Here the CDR3 DNA reads TGTGCCAGCAGCTCCCTCGGCGAGCAGTACTTC. Its translation is CASSSLGEQYF.